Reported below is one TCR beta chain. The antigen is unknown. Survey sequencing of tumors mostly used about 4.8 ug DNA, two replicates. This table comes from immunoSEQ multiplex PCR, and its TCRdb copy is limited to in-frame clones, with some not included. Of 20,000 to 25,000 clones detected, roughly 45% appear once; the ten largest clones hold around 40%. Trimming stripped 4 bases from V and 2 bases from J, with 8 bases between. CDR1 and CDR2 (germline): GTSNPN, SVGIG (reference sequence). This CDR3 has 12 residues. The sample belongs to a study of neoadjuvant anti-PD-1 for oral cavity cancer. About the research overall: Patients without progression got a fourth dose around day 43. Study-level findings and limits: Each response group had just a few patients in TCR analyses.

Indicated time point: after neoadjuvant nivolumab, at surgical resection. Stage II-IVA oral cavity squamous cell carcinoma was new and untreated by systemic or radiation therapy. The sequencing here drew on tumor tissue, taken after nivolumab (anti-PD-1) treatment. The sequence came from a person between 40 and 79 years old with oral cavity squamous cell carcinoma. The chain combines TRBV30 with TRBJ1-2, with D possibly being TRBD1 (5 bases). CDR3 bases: TGTGCCTGGATTGGGGCGAACTATGGCTACACCTTC. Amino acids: CAWIGANYGYTF.